This T cell receptor (beta chain) was recovered during a study of monozygotic twins with inflammatory bowel disease. In germline, CDR1 is DFQATT, CDR2 SNEGSKA (reference sequence). This CDR3 comprises 17 residues. Each of the TCR libraries took 3,000 to 3,500 ng of total RNA. One entry per CDR3 protein, without DNA, is what TCRdb gives after re-calling the 5' RACE reads. This table lists 200,000 to 250,000 distinct CDR3 sequences. Material: blood. This chain joins TRBV20-1 and TRBJ2-7; TCRdb's assignment of TRBD1 cannot be checked, as there is no DNA. This clonotype originated in a human donor with ulcerative colitis or Crohn's disease, or a healthy co-twin of an affected twin (not recorded which). CDR3: CSARDIFGQASSYEQYF.